This paragraph reports one TCR beta chain. The germline V gene encodes CDR1 SGHRS and CDR2 YFSETQ. The CDR3 length is 14 residues. Trimming removed 5 bases from V and 2 bases from J, with 10 bases in between. Repertoires were generated with immunoSEQ multiplex PCR, while TCRdb's copy carries only in-frame clones and drops some. The sample has 130,000 to 150,000 clones, roughly 79% seen once; the top ten hold 7% to 10%. The data were obtained in a study of blood T cell repertoires in COVID-19. Overall study context: Sample material is recorded as cDNA or gDNA derived from T cells, B-cell-depleted T cells, or PBMCs.

J is TRBJ1-4 and V is TRBV5-1, with a tentative D call TRBD1 (6 bases). The receptor was isolated from a human donor in a cohort sampled during active COVID-19. The sequencing sample was made of peripheral blood. The CDR3 sequence: CASRGGATNEKLFF. The CDR3 bases are TGCGCCAGCAGGGGGGGGGCCACTAATGAAAAACTGTTTTTT. Combining the CDR3 with reference TRBV5-1 and TRBJ1-4 gives the whole variable domain KAGVTQTPRYLIKTRGQQVTLSCSPISGHRSVSWYQQTPGQGLQFLFEYFSETQRNKGNFPGRFSGRQFSNSRSEMNVSTLELGDSALYLCASRGGATNEKLFFGSGTQLSVL.